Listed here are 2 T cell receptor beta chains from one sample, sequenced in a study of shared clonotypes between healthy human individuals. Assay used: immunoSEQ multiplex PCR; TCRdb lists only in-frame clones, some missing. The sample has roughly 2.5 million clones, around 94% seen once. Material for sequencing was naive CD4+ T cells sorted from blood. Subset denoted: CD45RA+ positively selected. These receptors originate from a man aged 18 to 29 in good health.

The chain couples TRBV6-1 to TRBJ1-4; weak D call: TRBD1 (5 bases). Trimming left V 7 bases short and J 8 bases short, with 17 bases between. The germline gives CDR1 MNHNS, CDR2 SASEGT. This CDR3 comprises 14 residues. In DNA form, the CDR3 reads TGTGCCAGCATTGGGGGGGGTTTAGGAGAAAAACTGTTTTTT. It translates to CASIGGGLGEKLFF.

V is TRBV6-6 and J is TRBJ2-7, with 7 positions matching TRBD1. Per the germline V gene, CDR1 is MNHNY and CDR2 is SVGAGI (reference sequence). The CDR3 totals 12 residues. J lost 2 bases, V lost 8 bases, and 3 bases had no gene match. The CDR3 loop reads CASAQGAYEQYF. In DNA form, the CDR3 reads TGTGCCAGCGCCCAGGGGGCCTACGAGCAGTACTTC.